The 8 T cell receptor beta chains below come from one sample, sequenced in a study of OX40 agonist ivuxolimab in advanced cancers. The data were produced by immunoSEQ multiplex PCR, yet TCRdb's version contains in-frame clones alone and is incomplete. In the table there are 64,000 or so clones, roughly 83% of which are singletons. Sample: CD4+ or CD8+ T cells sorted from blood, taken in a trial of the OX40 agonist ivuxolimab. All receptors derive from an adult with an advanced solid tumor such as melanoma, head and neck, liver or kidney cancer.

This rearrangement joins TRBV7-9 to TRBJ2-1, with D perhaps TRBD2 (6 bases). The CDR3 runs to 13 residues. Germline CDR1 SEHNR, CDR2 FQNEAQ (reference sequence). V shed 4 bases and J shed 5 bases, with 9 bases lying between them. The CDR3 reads CASSSTRDNEQFF. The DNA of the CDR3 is TGTGCCAGCAGCTCGACTAGGGACAATGAGCAGTTCTTC.

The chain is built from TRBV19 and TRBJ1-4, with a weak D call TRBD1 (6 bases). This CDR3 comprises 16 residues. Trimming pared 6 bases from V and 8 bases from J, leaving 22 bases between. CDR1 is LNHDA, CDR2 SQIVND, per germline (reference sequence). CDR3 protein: CASSRPLRGLGEKLFF. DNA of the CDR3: TGTGCCAGTAGCCGCCCCCTCCGGGGGCTCGGGGAAAAACTGTTTTTT.

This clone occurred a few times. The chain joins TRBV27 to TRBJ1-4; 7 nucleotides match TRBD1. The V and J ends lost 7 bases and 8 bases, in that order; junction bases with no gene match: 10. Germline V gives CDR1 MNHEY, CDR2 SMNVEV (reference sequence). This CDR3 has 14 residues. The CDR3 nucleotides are TGTGCCAGCAAGGGCTATGACAGGGTCGAAAAACTGTTTTTT. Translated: CASKGYDRVEKLFF.

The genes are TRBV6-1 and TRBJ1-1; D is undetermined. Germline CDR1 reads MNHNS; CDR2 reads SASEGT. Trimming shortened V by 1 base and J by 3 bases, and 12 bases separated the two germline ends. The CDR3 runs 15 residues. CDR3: CASSEGPGLHTEAFF. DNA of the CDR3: TGTGCCAGCAGTGAAGGGCCAGGACTACACACTGAAGCTTTCTTT.

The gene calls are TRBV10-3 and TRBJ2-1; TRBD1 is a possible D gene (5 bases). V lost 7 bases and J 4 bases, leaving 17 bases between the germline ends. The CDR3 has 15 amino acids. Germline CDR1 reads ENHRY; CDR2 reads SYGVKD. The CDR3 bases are TGTGCCATCATGCGACAGAGCATGGGTTACAATGAGCAGTTCTTC. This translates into CAIMRQSMGYNEQFF.

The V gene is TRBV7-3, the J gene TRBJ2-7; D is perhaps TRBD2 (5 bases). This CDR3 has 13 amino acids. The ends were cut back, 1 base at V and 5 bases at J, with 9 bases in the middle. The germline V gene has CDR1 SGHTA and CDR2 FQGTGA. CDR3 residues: CASSLIGSNEQYF. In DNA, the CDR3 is TGTGCCAGCAGCTTAATAGGGAGCAACGAGCAGTACTTC.

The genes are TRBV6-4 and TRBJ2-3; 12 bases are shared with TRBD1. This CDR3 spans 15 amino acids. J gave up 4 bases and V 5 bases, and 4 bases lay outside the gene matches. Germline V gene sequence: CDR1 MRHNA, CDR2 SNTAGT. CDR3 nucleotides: TGTGCCAGCAGTCTCGGGACAGGGGGCCCAGATACGCAGTATTTT. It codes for CASSLGTGGPDTQYF.

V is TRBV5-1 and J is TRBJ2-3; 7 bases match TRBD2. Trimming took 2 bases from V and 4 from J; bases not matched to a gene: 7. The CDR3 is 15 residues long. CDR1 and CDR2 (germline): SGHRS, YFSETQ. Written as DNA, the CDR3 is TGCGCCAGCAGCTTCACGGGGGGAGGCCCAGATACGCAGTATTTT. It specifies CASSFTGGGPDTQYF.